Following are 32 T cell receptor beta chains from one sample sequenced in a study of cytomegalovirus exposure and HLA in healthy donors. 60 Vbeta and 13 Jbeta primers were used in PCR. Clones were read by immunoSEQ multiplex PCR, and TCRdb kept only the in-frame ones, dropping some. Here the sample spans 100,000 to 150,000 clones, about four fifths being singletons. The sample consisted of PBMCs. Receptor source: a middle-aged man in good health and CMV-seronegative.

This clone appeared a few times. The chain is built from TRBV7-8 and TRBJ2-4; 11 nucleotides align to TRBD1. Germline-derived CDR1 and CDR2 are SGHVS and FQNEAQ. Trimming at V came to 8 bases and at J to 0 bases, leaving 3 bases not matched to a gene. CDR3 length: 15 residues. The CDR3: CASGGQGGAKNIQYF. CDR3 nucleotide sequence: TGTGCCAGCGGGGGACAGGGGGGAGCCAAAAACATTCAGTACTTC.

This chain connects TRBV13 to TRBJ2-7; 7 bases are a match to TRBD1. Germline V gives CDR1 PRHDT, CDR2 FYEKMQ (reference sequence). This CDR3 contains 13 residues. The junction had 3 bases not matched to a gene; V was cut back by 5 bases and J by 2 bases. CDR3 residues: CASSPGTAYEQYF. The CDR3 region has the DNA TGTGCCAGCAGCCCCGGGACAGCCTACGAGCAGTACTTC.

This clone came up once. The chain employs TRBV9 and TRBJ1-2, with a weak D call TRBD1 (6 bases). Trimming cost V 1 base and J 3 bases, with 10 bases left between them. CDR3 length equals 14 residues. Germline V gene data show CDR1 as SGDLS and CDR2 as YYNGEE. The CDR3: CASSVTGQHYGYTF. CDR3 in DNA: TGTGCCAGCAGCGTAACCGGACAGCACTATGGCTACACCTTC.

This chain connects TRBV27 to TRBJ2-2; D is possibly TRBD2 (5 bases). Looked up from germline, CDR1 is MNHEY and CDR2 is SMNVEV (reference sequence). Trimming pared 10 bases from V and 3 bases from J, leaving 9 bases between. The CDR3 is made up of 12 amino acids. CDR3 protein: CATSGYTGELFF. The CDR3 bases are TGTGCCACCTCGGGGTACACCGGGGAGCTGTTTTTT.

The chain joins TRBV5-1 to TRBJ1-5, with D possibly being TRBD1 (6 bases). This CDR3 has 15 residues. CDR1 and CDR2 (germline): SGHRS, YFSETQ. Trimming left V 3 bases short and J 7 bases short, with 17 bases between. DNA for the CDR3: TGCGCCAGCAGCTCCACCACAGGGATAAACCAGCCCCAGCATTTT. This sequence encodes CASSSTTGINQPQHF.

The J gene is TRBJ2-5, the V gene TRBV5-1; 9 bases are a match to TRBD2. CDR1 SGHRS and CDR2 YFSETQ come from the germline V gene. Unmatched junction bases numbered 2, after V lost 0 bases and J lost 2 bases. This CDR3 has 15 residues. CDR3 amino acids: CASSLVAGGQETQYF. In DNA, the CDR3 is TGCGCCAGCAGCTTGGTTGCGGGGGGGCAAGAGACCCAGTACTTC.

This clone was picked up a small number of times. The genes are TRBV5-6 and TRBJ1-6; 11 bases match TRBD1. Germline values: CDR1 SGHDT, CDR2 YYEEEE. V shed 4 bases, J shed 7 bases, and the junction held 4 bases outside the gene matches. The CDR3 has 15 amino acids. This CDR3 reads CASSPDRGLNSPLHF. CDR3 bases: TGTGCCAGCAGCCCGGACAGGGGGCTGAATTCACCCCTCCACTTT.

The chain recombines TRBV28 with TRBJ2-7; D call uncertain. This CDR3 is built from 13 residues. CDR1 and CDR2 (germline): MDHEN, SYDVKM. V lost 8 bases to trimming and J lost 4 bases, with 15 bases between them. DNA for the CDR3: TGTGCCAGCGGTAAATTGGGCCCTTACGAGCAGTACTTC. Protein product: CASGKLGPYEQYF.

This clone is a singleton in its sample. CDR3 DNA sequence: TGCAGCGTTGAAGGTAGGGGTTACAATGAGCAGTTCTTC. Translated, it gives CSVEGRGYNEQFF. The gene calls are TRBV29-1 and TRBJ2-1, with D perhaps matching TRBD1 (5 bases). V lost 1 base and J lost 4, with 8 bases in between. This CDR3 is built from 13 residues. Per the germline V gene, CDR1 is SQVTM and CDR2 is ANQGSEA.

In DNA, the CDR3 is TGTGCCAGCAGCTCCGCAGCGAGCTCCTACAATGAGCAGTTCTTC. This translates into CASSSAASSYNEQFF. The V call is TRBV7-2, the J call TRBJ2-1; D remains unclear. CDR1 is SGHTA and CDR2 is FQGNSA in the germline V gene. The length of the CDR3 is 15 residues. V lost 4 bases to trimming and J lost 0 bases, with 10 bases between them.

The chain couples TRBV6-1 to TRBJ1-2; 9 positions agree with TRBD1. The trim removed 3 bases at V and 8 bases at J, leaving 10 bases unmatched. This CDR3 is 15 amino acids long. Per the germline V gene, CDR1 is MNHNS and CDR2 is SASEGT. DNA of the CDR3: TGTGCCAGCAGTGAGGATGCGACAGGGGGTTACGGCTACACCTTC. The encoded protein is CASSEDATGGYGYTF.

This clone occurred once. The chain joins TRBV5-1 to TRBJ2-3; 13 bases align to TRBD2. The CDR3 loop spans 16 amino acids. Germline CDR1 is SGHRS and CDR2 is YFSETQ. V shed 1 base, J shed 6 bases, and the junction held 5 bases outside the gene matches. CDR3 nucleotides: TGCGCCAGCAGCTTGACTGGACTAGCGGGGGAGGATACGCAGTATTTT. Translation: CASSLTGLAGEDTQYF. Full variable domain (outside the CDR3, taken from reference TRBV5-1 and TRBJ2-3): KAGVTQTPRYLIKTRGQQVTLSCSPISGHRSVSWYQQTPGQGLQFLFEYFSETQRNKGNFPGRFSGRQFSNSRSEMNVSTLELGDSALYLCASSLTGLAGEDTQYFGPGTRLTVL.

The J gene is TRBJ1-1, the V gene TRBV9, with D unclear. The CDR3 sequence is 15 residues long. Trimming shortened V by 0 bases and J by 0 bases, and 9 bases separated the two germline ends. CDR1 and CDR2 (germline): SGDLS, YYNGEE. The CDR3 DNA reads TGTGCCAGCAGCGTAGATCTAGTCATGAACACTGAAGCTTTCTTT. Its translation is CASSVDLVMNTEAFF.

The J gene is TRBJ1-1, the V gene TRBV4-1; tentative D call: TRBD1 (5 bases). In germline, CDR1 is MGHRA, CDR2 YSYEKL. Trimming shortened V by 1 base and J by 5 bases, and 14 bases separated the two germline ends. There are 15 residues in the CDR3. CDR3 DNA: TGCGCCAGCAGCCAAGCCCCAGGGTCGTGGACTGAAGCTTTCTTT. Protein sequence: CASSQAPGSWTEAFF.

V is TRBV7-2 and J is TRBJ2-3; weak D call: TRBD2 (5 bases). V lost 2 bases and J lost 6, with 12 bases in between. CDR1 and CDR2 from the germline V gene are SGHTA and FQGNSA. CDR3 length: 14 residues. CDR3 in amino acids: CASSLTPTGDTQYF. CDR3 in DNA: TGTGCCAGCAGCTTAACACCGACGGGGGATACGCAGTATTTT.

In DNA, the CDR3 is TGTGCCAGCAGCGTACGGGACTCGAATTCACCCCTCCACTTT. It encodes CASSVRDSNSPLHF. V is TRBV11-2 and J is TRBJ1-6; a weak D match, TRBD1 (5 bases). Germline CDR1 SGHAT, CDR2 FQNNGV. V lost 5 bases, J lost 7 bases, and 12 bases lay in between. The CDR3 consists of 14 residues. The full variable domain, in which reference TRBV11-2 and TRBJ1-6 provide the parts outside the CDR3, is EAGVAQSPRYKIIEKRQSVAFWCNPISGHATLYWYQQILGQGPKLLIQFQNNGVVDDSQLPKDRFSAERLKGVDSTLKIQPAKLEDSAVYLCASSVRDSNSPLHFGNGTRLTVT.

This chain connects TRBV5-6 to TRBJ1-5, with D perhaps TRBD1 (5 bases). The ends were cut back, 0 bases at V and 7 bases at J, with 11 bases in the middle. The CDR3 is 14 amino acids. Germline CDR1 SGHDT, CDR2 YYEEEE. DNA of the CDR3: TGTGCCAGCAGCTTGGGCTCAGGGAGGCAGCCCCAGCATTTT. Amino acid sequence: CASSLGSGRQPQHF.

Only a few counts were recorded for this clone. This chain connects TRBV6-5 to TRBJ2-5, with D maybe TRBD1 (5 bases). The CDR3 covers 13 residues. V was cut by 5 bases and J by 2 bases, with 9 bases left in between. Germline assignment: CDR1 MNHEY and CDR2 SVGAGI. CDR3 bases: TGTGCCAGCAGTCGAGACAGACAAGAGACCCAGTACTTC. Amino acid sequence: CASSRDRQETQYF.

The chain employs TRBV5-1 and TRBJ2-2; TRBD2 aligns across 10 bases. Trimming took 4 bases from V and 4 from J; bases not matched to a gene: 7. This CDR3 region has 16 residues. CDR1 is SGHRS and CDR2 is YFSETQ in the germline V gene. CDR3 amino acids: CASSATAGGSTGELFF. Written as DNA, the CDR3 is TGCGCCAGCAGCGCAACAGCGGGGGGGTCCACCGGGGAGCTGTTTTTT.

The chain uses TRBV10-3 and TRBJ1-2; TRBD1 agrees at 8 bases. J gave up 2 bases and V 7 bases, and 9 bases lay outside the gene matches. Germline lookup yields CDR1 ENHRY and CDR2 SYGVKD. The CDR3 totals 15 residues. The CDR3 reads CAIKGETGVNYGYTF. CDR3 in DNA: TGTGCCATCAAAGGCGAGACAGGGGTGAACTATGGCTACACCTTC.

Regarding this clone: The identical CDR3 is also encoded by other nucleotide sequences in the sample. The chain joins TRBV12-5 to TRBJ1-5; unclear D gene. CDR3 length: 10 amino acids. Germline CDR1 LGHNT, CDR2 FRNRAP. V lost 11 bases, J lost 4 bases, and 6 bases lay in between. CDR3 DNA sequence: TGTGCTCGCGGGAATCAGCCCCAGCATTTT. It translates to CARGNQPQHF.

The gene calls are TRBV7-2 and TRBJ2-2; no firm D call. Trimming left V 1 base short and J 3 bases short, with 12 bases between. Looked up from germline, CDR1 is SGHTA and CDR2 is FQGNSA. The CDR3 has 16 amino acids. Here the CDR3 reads CASSLGVVRYTGELFF. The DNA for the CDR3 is TGTGCCAGCAGCTTAGGTGTTGTGCGGTACACCGGGGAGCTGTTTTTT. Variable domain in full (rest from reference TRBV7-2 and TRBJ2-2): GAGVSQSPSNKVTEKGKDVELRCDPISGHTALYWYRQSLGQGLEFLIYFQGNSAPDKSGLPSDRFSAERTGGSVSTLTIQRTQQEDSAVYLCASSLGVVRYTGELFFGEGSRLTVL.

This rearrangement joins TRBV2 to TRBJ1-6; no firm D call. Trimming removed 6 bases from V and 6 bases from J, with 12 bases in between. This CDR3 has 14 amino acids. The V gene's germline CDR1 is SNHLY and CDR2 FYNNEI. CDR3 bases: TGTGCCAGCAGCCTTACAGTAATTAATTCACCCCTCCACTTT. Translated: CASSLTVINSPLHF. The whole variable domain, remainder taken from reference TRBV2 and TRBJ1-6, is EPEVTQTPSHQVTQMGQEVILRCVPISNHLYFYWYRQILGQKVEFLVSFYNNEISEKSEIFDDQFSVERPDGSNFTLKIRSTKLEDSAMYFCASSLTVINSPLHFGNGTRLTVT.

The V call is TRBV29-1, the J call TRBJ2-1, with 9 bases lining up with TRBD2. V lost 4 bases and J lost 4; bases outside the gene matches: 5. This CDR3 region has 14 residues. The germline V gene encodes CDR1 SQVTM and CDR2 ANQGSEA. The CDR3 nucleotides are TGCAGCGTTGTCGGACTAGCGCGGTACAATGAGCAGTTCTTC. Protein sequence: CSVVGLARYNEQFF.

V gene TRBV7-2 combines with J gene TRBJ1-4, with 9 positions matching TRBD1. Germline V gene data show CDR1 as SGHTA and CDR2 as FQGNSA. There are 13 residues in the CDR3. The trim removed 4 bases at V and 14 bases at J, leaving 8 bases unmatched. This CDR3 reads CASSSQRGQGLFF. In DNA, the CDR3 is TGTGCCAGCAGCTCCCAACGAGGACAGGGGCTGTTTTTT.

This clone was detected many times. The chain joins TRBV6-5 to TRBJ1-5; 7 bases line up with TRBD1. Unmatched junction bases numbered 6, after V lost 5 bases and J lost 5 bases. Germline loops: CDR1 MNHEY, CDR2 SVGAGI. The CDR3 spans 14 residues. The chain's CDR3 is CASSETGSYQPQHF. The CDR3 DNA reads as TGTGCCAGCAGTGAGACAGGGTCCTATCAGCCCCAGCATTTT.

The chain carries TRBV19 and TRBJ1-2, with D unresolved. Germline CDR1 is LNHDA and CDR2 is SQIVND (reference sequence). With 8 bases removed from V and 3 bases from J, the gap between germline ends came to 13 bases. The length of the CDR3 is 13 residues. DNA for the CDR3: TGTGCCAGTCGCCAGGATATTGACTATGGCTACACCTTC. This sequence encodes CASRQDIDYGYTF.

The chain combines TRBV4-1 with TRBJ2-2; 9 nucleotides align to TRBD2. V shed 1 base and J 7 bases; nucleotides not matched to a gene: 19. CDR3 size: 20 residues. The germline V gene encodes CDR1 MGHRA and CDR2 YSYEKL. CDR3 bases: TGCGCCAGCAGCCAAGTAATAGGCCCGGCGGGGGGGTCTCCGGTCGGGGAGCTGTTTTTT. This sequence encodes CASSQVIGPAGGSPVGELFF.

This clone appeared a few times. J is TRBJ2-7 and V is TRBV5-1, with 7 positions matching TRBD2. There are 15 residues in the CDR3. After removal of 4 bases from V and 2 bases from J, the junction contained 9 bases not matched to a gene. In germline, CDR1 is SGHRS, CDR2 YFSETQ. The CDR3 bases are TGCGCCAGCAGCGCCTCCGGGACTACAGCCTACGAGCAGTACTTC. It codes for CASSASGTTAYEQYF.

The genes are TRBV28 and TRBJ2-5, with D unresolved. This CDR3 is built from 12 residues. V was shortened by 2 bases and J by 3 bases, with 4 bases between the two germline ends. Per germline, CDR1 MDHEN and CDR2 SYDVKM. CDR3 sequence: CASSLGEETQYF. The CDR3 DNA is TGTGCCAGCAGTTTAGGAGAAGAGACCCAGTACTTC.

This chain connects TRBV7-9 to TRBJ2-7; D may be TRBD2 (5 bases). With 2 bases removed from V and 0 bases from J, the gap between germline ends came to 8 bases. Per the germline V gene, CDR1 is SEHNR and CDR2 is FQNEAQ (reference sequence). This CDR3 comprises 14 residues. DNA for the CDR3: TGTGCCAGCAGCTTATACGGGGTCTCCTACGAGCAGTACTTC. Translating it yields CASSLYGVSYEQYF.

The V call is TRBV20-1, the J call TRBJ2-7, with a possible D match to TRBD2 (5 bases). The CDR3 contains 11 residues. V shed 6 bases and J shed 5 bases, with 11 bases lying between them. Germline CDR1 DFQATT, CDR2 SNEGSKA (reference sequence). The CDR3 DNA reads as TGCAGTGCCCCCCGGGGTGACGAGCAGTACTTC. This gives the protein CSAPRGDEQYF.